These 9 T cell receptor beta chains were all obtained from the same sample, sequenced in a study of cytomegalovirus exposure and HLA in healthy donors. The study ran its PCR with 60 Vbeta and 13 Jbeta primers. TCRdb's copy holds only in-frame clones and misses some; the assay was immunoSEQ multiplex PCR. The repertoire holds over 100,000 clones, with around a tenth as singletons. The specimen sequenced was PBMCs. The receptors were sampled from a man between 40 and 49 years old in good health and CMV-seropositive.

The V and J genes are TRBV28 and TRBJ2-6; 7 nucleotides match TRBD1. Per germline, CDR1 MDHEN and CDR2 SYDVKM. The CDR3 is 15 residues long. Trimming took 6 bases from V and 3 from J; bases not matched to a gene: 5. Here the CDR3 reads CASRKNRGGANVLTF. The CDR3 nucleotides are TGTGCCAGCAGAAAAAACAGGGGTGGGGCCAACGTCCTGACTTTC. The full variable domain, with the rest looked up from reference TRBV28 and TRBJ2-6, is DVKVTQSSRYLVKRTGEKVFLECVQDMDHENMFWYRQDPGLGLRLIYFSYDVKMKEKGDIPEGYSVSREKKERFSLILESASTNQTSMYLCASRKNRGGANVLTFGAGSRLTVL.

The V and J genes are TRBV4-2 and TRBJ2-5; D ambiguous. The last part of the DNA fits TRBJ2-7 better; the J call may be wrong. CDR3 length: 14 residues. Germline lookup yields CDR1 LGHNA and CDR2 YNFKEQ. CDR3 amino acids: CASSQGPEAVEQYF. CDR3 nucleotide sequence: TGTGCCAGCAGCCAAGGTCCCGAGGCCGTCGAGCAGTACTTC.

The J gene is TRBJ2-1, the V gene TRBV27; 7 bases map to TRBD2. Trimming removed 7 bases from V and 14 bases from J; junction bases left unmatched: 11. CDR1 and CDR2 (germline): MNHEY, SMNVEV (reference sequence). The CDR3 covers 12 residues. CDR3 in DNA: TGTGCCAGCAAGGGTAGCGGGCGCTCCGAGTTCTTC. This translates into CASKGSGRSEFF.

This clone was recorded a few times. The chain employs TRBV28 and TRBJ2-3; tentative D call: TRBD1 (5 bases). Trimming took 3 bases from V and 2 from J, leaving 21 bases between them. This CDR3 comprises 18 residues. Germline CDR1 reads MDHEN; CDR2 reads SYDVKM. The CDR3 loop reads CASSFRAGKPRSTDTQYF. CDR3 in DNA: TGTGCCAGCAGTTTTCGGGCAGGGAAACCGCGATCCACAGATACGCAGTATTTT.

The chain carries TRBV18 and TRBJ1-1, with 7 bases matching TRBD1. CDR1 is KGHSH and CDR2 is LQKENI in the germline V gene. V dropped 6 bases and J dropped 9; count of bases not matched to a gene: 7. The CDR3 covers 12 residues. The CDR3 DNA is TGTGCCAGCTCTCAGGAACAGGGGAAAGCTTTCTTT. This sequence encodes CASSQEQGKAFF.

The sample holds a few counts of this clone. J is TRBJ2-5 and V is TRBV7-8, with 10 bases identical to TRBD1. CDR3 size: 16 residues. Per the germline V gene, CDR1 is SGHVS and CDR2 is FQNEAQ. V was clipped by 1 base and J by 1 base; unmatched bases: 3. The CDR3 loop reads CASSLVGDRGQETQYF. CDR3 sequence (DNA): TGTGCCAGCAGCTTAGTTGGGGACAGGGGCCAAGAGACCCAGTACTTC. The variable domain in full, with the rest retrieved from reference TRBV7-8 and TRBJ2-5, is GAGVSQSPRYKVAKRGQDVALRCDPISGHVSLFWYQQALGQGPEFLTYFQNEAQLDKSGLPSDRFFAERPEGSVSTLKIQRTQQEDSAVYLCASSLVGDRGQETQYFGPGTRLLVL.

This clone has only a few counts. The chain joins TRBV5-1 to TRBJ2-1; TRBD1 aligns across 8 bases. Germline V gene data show CDR1 as SGHRS and CDR2 as YFSETQ. Germline trimming cut 0 bases from V and 6 bases from J; bases unmatched to any gene: 8. The CDR3 contains 16 residues. CDR3 in DNA: TGCGCCAGCAGCTTGGCGGACAGGGCCTCGACCAATGAGCAGTTCTTC. Translation gives CASSLADRASTNEQFF.

The chain employs TRBV20-1 and TRBJ2-3, with D possibly matching TRBD1 (6 bases). Germline-derived CDR1 and CDR2 are DFQATT and SNEGSKA (reference sequence). The CDR3 consists of 10 residues. CDR3 in DNA: TGCGGGTCAGGGGTAGATACGCAGTATTTT. As protein: CGSGVDTQYF.

This clone was detected only a few times. The V gene is TRBV5-4, the J gene TRBJ2-7; 7 bases are shared with TRBD2. V lost 2 bases to trimming and J lost 7 bases; unmatched junction nucleotides: 3. Germline V gene lookup returns CDR1 SGHNT and CDR2 YYREEE (reference sequence). CDR3 size: 12 residues. CDR3 DNA sequence: TGTGCCAGCAGCTTTGGGAGGGATGAGCAGTACTTC. Translating gives CASSFGRDEQYF.